The rows below give T cell receptor beta chains drawn from one sample of a study of T-cell memory formation after mild COVID-19. TCRdb processed the 5' RACE reads anew with MiXCR; each CDR3 protein has one entry. Counted here are almost 350,000 distinct CDR3 sequences, 20% to 25% occurring once; the ten biggest clones make up under 25%. The sequenced sample consisted of PBMCs or a T cell subset sorted from them (not recorded which). The receptors were sampled from a man between 18 and 29 years old who had mild COVID-19 (a few samples of this study predate the infection). Cell type and time point are not known. The CDR3 runs from the conserved cysteine through the conserved F or W. The D gene is left open where the match is weak. Part of the rows lack a size; the others show once, few, many or a class for expanded clones.

15 | . | . | TRBJ2-3 | TRBV6-6 | TGTGCCAGCAGTTACGGAGGGGAGAGCACAGATACGCAGTATTTT | CASSYGGESTDTQYF
13 | . | . | TRBJ1-4 | TRBV29-1 | TGCAGCGTTGGACGGGACGGCCATGAAAAACTGTTTTTT | CSVGRDGHEKLFF
12 | . | few | TRBJ1-5 | TRBV20-1 | TGCAGTGCCACCGACCGCAATCAGCCCCAGCATTTT | CSATDRNQPQHF
18 | TRBD1 | . | TRBJ2-2 | TRBV7-2 | TGTGCCAGCAGCTCCCATTTAAGGGGACAGGGGAACACCGGGGAGCTGTTTTTT | CASSSHLRGQGNTGELFF
14 | TRBD1 | few | TRBJ1-1 | TRBV7-9 | TGTGCCATCCGGGCGGGGACAGGGATCGGTGAAGCTTTCTTT | CAIRAGTGIGEAFF
13 | TRBD1 | . | TRBJ1-2 | TRBV5-1 | TGCGCCAGCAGCTTGTCGAACAGGGGTGGCTACACCTTC | CASSLSNRGGYTF
13 | . | few | TRBJ1-5 | TRBV5-1 | TGCGCCAGCAGCTTGTATGTGAATCAGCCCCAGCATTTT | CASSLYVNQPQHF
17 | TRBD2 | . | TRBJ2-2 | TRBV5-1 | TGCGCCAGCAGCTTGAAGGCGGGGGGGCGCGGCACCGGGGAGCTGTTTTTT | CASSLKAGGRGTGELFF
15 | TRBD1 | . | TRBJ2-5 | TRBV11-1 | TGTGCCAGCAGCGAAACAACCGGGACAGGAGAGACCCAGTACTTC | CASSETTGTGETQYF
16 | . | once | TRBJ1-2 | TRBV7-6 | TGTGCCAGCAGCTTAAAAGCGACAGGTCGCGACTATGGCTACACCTTC | CASSLKATGRDYGYTF
16 | . | few | TRBJ2-3 | TRBV6-2/TRBV6-3 | TGTGCCAGCAGTTACTCGACTCGGGATAGCACAGATACGCAGTATTTT | CASSYSTRDSTDTQYF
14 | . | many | TRBJ2-7 | TRBV7-2 | TGTGCCAGCAGCTCCACAGCAGGCTCCTACGAGCAGTACTTC | CASSSTAGSYEQYF
14 | TRBD1 | . | TRBJ1-5 | TRBV5-1 | TGCGCCAGCAGCTTGCAGGGGGCGGGTCAGCCCCAGCATTTT | CASSLQGAGQPQHF
14 | . | many | TRBJ2-1 | TRBV5-1 | TGCGCCAGCAGCTTGACAGCGCCATACAATGAGCAGTTCTTC | CASSLTAPYNEQFF
14 | . | many | TRBJ1-2 | TRBV10-3 | TGTGCCATCAGTGAGTCGGAGGGGGGCTATGGCTACACCTTC | CAISESEGGYGYTF
14 | TRBD1 | . | TRBJ1-2 | TRBV9 | TGTGCCAGCAGCGCAGACACAGGGGACGATGGCTACACCTTC | CASSADTGDDGYTF
15 | TRBD1 | few | TRBJ1-2 | TRBV12-3/TRBV12-4 | TGTGCCAGCAGTTTGCGGGACAGGTCAGGGGGTGGCTACACCTTC | CASSLRDRSGGGYTF
16 | TRBD1 | . | TRBJ2-2 | TRBV12-3/TRBV12-4 | TGTGCCAGCAGTTTAGTAGCAGGGGGAAACACCGGGGAGCTGTTTTTT | CASSLVAGGNTGELFF
12 | . | . | TRBJ1-1 | TRBV7-3 | TGTGCCGTGCAGGTGAGGAGTGCTGAAGCTTTCTTT | CAVQVRSAEAFF
20 | . | . | TRBJ1-5 | TRBV21-1 | TGTGCCAGCAGCGGACTTTTGGGGACAGGGTTTCGTCAGAGCAATCAGCCCCAGCATTTT | CASSGLLGTGFRQSNQPQHF
17 | . | few | TRBJ1-6 | TRBV2 | TGTGCCAGCAGTGGTCGGGGCCTAACTCATAGTAATTCACCCCTCCACTTT | CASSGRGLTHSNSPLHF
17 | . | few | TRBJ2-6 | TRBV5-5 | TGTGCCAGCAGCAGAGCACTACAGACCTCTGGGGCCAACGTCCTGACTTTC | CASSRALQTSGANVLTF
15 | TRBD1 | few | TRBJ2-3 | TRBV19 | TGTGCCAGTAGTAACGACAGGGCTAGCACAGATACGCAGTATTTT | CASSNDRASTDTQYF
16 | TRBD1 | few | TRBJ1-2 | TRBV6-2/TRBV6-3 | TGTGCCAGCAGTTACGGGGGACAGCGACTTAACTATGGCTACACCTTC | CASSYGGQRLNYGYTF
13 | TRBD1 | few | TRBJ1-1 | TRBV5-1 | TGCGCCAGCAGCCCAGGGGGAGGCTACGAAGCTTTCTTT | CASSPGGGYEAFF
16 | . | . | TRBJ1-5 | TRBV21-1 | TGTGCCACCGACCGGGAAGACAGTAATAGCAATCAGCCCCAGCATTTT | CATDREDSNSNQPQHF
14 | . | once | TRBJ1-4 | TRBV6-5 | TGTGCCAGCATCAAAAGGGTAGGGGGTGAAAAACTGTTTTTT | CASIKRVGGEKLFF
13 | TRBD1 | . | TRBJ2-3 | TRBV29-1 | TGCAGCGTTGAAGCGGGACAGGGATATACGCAGTATTTT | CSVEAGQGYTQYF
15 | . | . | TRBJ2-1 | TRBV20-1 | TGCAGTGCTAGCCTTCCGGGCAGGGGAAGTGGCGAGCAGTTCTTC | CSASLPGRGSGEQFF